A single sample is the source of the 27 T cell receptor beta chains below, sequenced in a study of shared clonotypes between healthy human individuals. Assay: immunoSEQ multiplex PCR; the TCRdb copy retains only in-frame clones and omits some. The data hold about 230,000 clones, with 60% to 70% observed a single time. Sample: memory CD4+ T cells sorted from blood. Sample subset: CD45RA-negative fraction. The source is a man aged 30 to 45 in good health.

The rearrangement joins TRBV6-5 to TRBJ2-7; tentative D call: TRBD1 (6 bases). The CDR3 loop spans 14 amino acids. V lost 0 bases, J lost 2 bases, and 8 bases lay in between. From germline, CDR1 is MNHEY and CDR2 SVGAGI. CDR3 protein: CASSYSRTAYEQYF. Here the CDR3 DNA reads TGTGCCAGCAGTTACTCTCGGACAGCCTACGAGCAGTACTTC.

This clone came up a few times. V is TRBV15 and J is TRBJ1-4; D is perhaps TRBD1 (5 bases). The CDR3 is made up of 14 amino acids. V lost 0 bases, J lost 10 bases, and 12 bases lay in between. From germline, CDR1 is LNHNV and CDR2 YYDKDF (reference sequence). Here the CDR3 DNA reads TGTGCCACCAGCAGAGATGGGGCAAGGGGAAAACTGTTTTTT. It specifies CATSRDGARGKLFF.

This clone was observed a few times. The rearrangement uses TRBV7-9 and TRBJ2-5, with TRBD1 identical over 7 bases. V was pared by 6 bases and J by 3 bases, with 13 bases of the junction left unmatched. Germline V gene sequence: CDR1 SEHNR, CDR2 FQNEAQ (reference sequence). This CDR3 is built from 16 residues. The CDR3 DNA is TGTGCCAGCAGTTCTTGGGTCGGGACAGCGGAAGAGACCCAGTACTTC. This encodes CASSSWVGTAEETQYF. Full variable domain (remainder filled in from reference TRBV7-9 and TRBJ2-5): DTGVSQNPRHKITKRGQNVTFRCDPISEHNRLYWYRQTLGQGPEFLTYFQNEAQLEKSRLLSDRFSAERPKGSFSTLEIQRTEQGDSAMYLCASSSWVGTAEETQYFGPGTRLLVL.

V and J are TRBV29-1 and TRBJ1-1; D gene unclear. The CDR3 sequence is 11 residues long. Trimming removed 4 bases from V and 1 base from J, with 4 bases in between. CDR1 SQVTM and CDR2 ANQGSEA come from the germline V gene. As DNA, the CDR3 is TGCAGCGTTGTCCAGAACACTGAAGCTTTCTTT. Its translation is CSVVQNTEAFF.

The chain links TRBV7-9 to TRBJ1-2; D is perhaps TRBD1 (5 bases). V was pared by 2 bases and J by 5 bases, with 12 bases between. Germline CDR1 SEHNR, CDR2 FQNEAQ (reference sequence). The CDR3 runs 14 residues. The CDR3 DNA is TGTGCCAGCAGCTTATCGGGGGGATTATATGGCTACACCTTC. It translates to CASSLSGGLYGYTF.

V usage is TRBV11-1 and J usage is TRBJ2-1; 7 nucleotides match TRBD2. The CDR3 contains 13 residues. Germline CDR1 and CDR2: SGHAT and FQDESV (reference sequence). Unmatched junction bases numbered 2, after V lost 1 base and J lost 8 bases. CDR3 amino acids: CASSLDLADEQFF. The CDR3 bases are TGTGCCAGCAGCTTAGACCTAGCGGATGAGCAGTTCTTC.

This clone was seen a few times. The chain recombines TRBV19 with TRBJ2-5; D possibly corresponds to TRBD2 (6 bases). Trimming removed 6 bases at V and 5 bases at J, with 19 bases between. The CDR3 is 15 residues long. Germline values: CDR1 LNHDA, CDR2 SQIVND (reference sequence). This chain's CDR3 is CASRHGGDKVETQYF. The CDR3 DNA follows: TGTGCCAGTAGGCACGGGGGAGATAAGGTGGAGACCCAGTACTTC.

This clone showed up just once. The V call is TRBV5-4, the J call TRBJ2-5, with D maybe TRBD2 (5 bases). Trimming stripped 4 bases from V and 1 base from J, with 8 bases between. Germline V gene data show CDR1 as SGHNT and CDR2 as YYREEE (reference sequence). The CDR3 runs to 13 residues. This chain's CDR3 is CASSDGIQETQYF. DNA of the CDR3: TGTGCCAGCAGCGACGGGATCCAAGAGACCCAGTACTTC.

The gene calls are TRBV7-2 and TRBJ2-1; unclear D gene. Germline V gene data show CDR1 as SGHTA and CDR2 as FQGNSA. The CDR3 extends over 15 amino acids. V was clipped by 4 bases and J by 9 bases, with 19 bases between them. The CDR3 protein is CASSYALGSHLEQFF. The CDR3 DNA reads as TGTGCCAGCAGCTACGCCCTTGGCTCTCACCTTGAGCAGTTCTTC.

In nucleotides, the CDR3 is TGTGCCAGCAGCCCGCCTCTTACGACAGGGACGGACTACAATGAGCAGTTCTTC. It is translated as CASSPPLTTGTDYNEQFF. This chain connects TRBV7-2 to TRBJ2-1; 7 nucleotides match TRBD1. This CDR3 has 18 amino acids. V lost 5 bases and J lost 3; bases outside the gene matches: 16. From germline, CDR1 is SGHTA and CDR2 FQGNSA.

This clone was counted between two and nine times. V is TRBV6-5 and J is TRBJ2-7, with 7 bases aligning to TRBD1. CDR3 length: 13 amino acids. Trimming took 6 bases from V and 1 from J; bases not matched to a gene: 3. Germline CDR1 is MNHEY and CDR2 is SVGAGI. The CDR3 sequence is CASRQGVSYEQYF. CDR3 nucleotide sequence: TGTGCCAGCAGGCAGGGGGTGTCCTACGAGCAGTACTTC.

V and J are TRBV5-1 and TRBJ2-2; D is unclear. V dropped 0 bases and J dropped 0 bases, with 12 bases sitting between them. The CDR3 sequence is 17 residues long. Germline V gives CDR1 SGHRS, CDR2 YFSETQ. The CDR3 is CASSLGTFRSNTGELFF. CDR3 DNA: TGCGCCAGCAGCTTGGGGACCTTTCGGTCGAACACCGGGGAGCTGTTTTTT. Together with reference TRBV5-1 and TRBJ2-2, the CDR3 gives the full variable domain: KAGVTQTPRYLIKTRGQQVTLSCSPISGHRSVSWYQQTPGQGLQFLFEYFSETQRNKGNFPGRFSGRQFSNSRSEMNVSTLELGDSALYLCASSLGTFRSNTGELFFGEGSRLTVL.

This clone has a single count. The chain couples TRBV28 to TRBJ2-7, with 10 bases lining up with TRBD2. Trimming cost V 3 bases and J 4 bases; bases outside gene matches: 9. Germline CDR1 reads MDHEN; CDR2 reads SYDVKM. This CDR3 is 16 amino acids long. The CDR3 region has the DNA TGTGCCAGCAGTTTCCTTTCGGCTAGCGGGAGTTACGAGCAGTACTTC. It codes for CASSFLSASGSYEQYF.

This chain links TRBV10-3 with TRBJ2-2; D possibly corresponds to TRBD2 (6 bases). The V and J ends lost 10 bases and 1 base respectively, with 16 bases between them. The CDR3 loop spans 15 amino acids. CDR1 and CDR2 from the germline V gene are ENHRY and SYGVKD. The CDR3 sequence: CASRPGLENTGELFF. The CDR3 DNA sequence: TGTGCCAGCCGGCCGGGACTGGAGAACACCGGGGAGCTGTTTTTT.

This clone came up a few times. J is TRBJ1-5 and V is TRBV11-2, with unresolved D. The CDR3 has 13 residues. The ends were cut back, 2 bases at V and 4 bases at J, with 6 bases in the middle. CDR1 and CDR2 (germline): SGHAT, FQNNGV. This chain's CDR3 is CASSLSGNQPQHF. CDR3 nucleotides: TGTGCCAGCAGCTTATCTGGGAATCAGCCCCAGCATTTT.

This clone appeared a few times. The rearrangement joins TRBV12-1 to TRBJ2-7; TRBD2 is the table's D call and was not checked against the DNA. TRBV12-1 is classified as a pseudogene. The CDR3 covers 16 residues. The CDR3 nucleotides read TGTGCCAGCAGCTCCCCCGGCAGCGGGAGGTTCCCCGAGCAGTACTTC. Its translation is CASSSPGSGRFPEQYF.

The rearrangement links TRBV5-5 to TRBJ1-2; no reliable D call. This CDR3 is 16 amino acids long. V was shortened by 0 bases and J by 4 bases, with 16 bases between the two germline ends. The V gene's germline CDR1 is SGHKS and CDR2 YYEKEE (reference sequence). CDR3 in DNA: TGTGCCAGCAGCTTGGGCTCAGGCTTCCTATCCTATGGCTACACCTTC. Translated, it gives CASSLGSGFLSYGYTF.

Comments on this clone: This could be a read error, since a much larger clone is one nucleotide away. This chain uses TRBV7-2 with TRBJ2-3; TRBD2 matches 11 bases. CDR1 SGHTA and CDR2 FQGNSA come from the germline V gene. The CDR3 has 19 amino acids. J lost 6 bases, V lost 5 bases, and 19 bases had no gene match. CDR3 in amino acids: CASSARGRGASGRLDTQYF. CDR3 bases: TGTGCCAGCAGCGCCAGGGGACGGGGGGCTAGCGGGAGGTTGGATACGCAGTATTTT. The entire variable domain, with the rest obtained from reference TRBV7-2 and TRBJ2-3, is as follows: GAGVSQSPSNKVTEKGKDVELRCDPISGHTALYWYRQSLGQGLEFLIYFQGNSAPDKSGLPSDRFSAERTGGSVSTLTIQRTQQEDSAVYLCASSARGRGASGRLDTQYFGPGTRLTVL.

The J gene is TRBJ2-6, the V gene TRBV7-6; D remains ambiguous. The CDR3 consists of 15 residues. Germline CDR1 is SGHVS and CDR2 is FNYEAQ. V was trimmed by 2 bases and J by 2 bases, leaving 7 bases between them. The DNA of the CDR3 is TGTGCCAGCAGCTTAAACAGTGCTGGGGCCAACGTCCTGACTTTC. Translated, it gives CASSLNSAGANVLTF.

This clone was counted a few times. The chain is built from TRBV14 and TRBJ1-5; D call uncertain. Germline V gene data show CDR1 as SGHDN and CDR2 as FVKESK. Deletions cut 0 bases from V and 2 bases from J, with 2 bases between. The CDR3 covers 13 residues. The CDR3 nucleotides are TGTGCCAGCAGCCAAGATGGCAATCAGCCCCAGCATTTT. This gives the protein CASSQDGNQPQHF.

The J gene is TRBJ2-2, the V gene TRBV6-6; D possibly matches TRBD1 or TRBD2 (5 bases each). The CDR3 runs 14 residues. Germline-derived CDR1 and CDR2 are MNHNY and SVGAGI (reference sequence). V gave up 6 bases and J gave up 2 bases, with 10 bases separating them. The CDR3 reads CASRGDGNTGELFF. The DNA of the CDR3 is TGTGCCAGCAGGGGGGACGGAAACACCGGGGAGCTGTTTTTT.

This sequence joins TRBV7-3 and TRBJ2-3; the D is unclear. Trimming pared 3 bases from V and 0 bases from J, leaving 4 bases between. CDR3 length equals 13 residues. CDR1 SGHTA and CDR2 FQGTGA come from the germline V gene. This CDR3 reads CASSFDSTDTQYF. DNA for the CDR3: TGTGCCAGCAGCTTTGACAGCACAGATACGCAGTATTTT. The full variable domain, in which reference TRBV7-3 and TRBJ2-3 provide the parts outside the CDR3, is GAGVSQTPSNKVTEKGKYVELRCDPISGHTALYWYRQSLGQGPEFLIYFQGTGAADDSGLPNDRFFAVRPEGSVSTLKIQRTERGDSAVYLCASSFDSTDTQYFGPGTRLTVL.

This sequence joins TRBV7-9 and TRBJ1-4; a possible D gene is TRBD1 (5 bases). The germline V gene encodes CDR1 SEHNR and CDR2 FQNEAQ (reference sequence). The CDR3 length is 16 residues. Trimming took 1 base from V and 5 from J, leaving 14 bases between them. The CDR3 loop reads CASSLGAGGWNEKLFF. In DNA, the CDR3 is TGTGCCAGCAGCTTAGGAGCGGGGGGATGGAATGAAAAACTGTTTTTT.

The rearrangement joins TRBV5-4 to TRBJ2-5; TRBD1 is a possible D gene (6 bases). The germline V gene has CDR1 SGHNT and CDR2 YYREEE (reference sequence). The CDR3 covers 16 residues. The ends were cut back, 0 bases at V and 2 bases at J, with 14 bases in the middle. As DNA, the CDR3 is TGTGCCAGCAGCTTGGGACCAAACCAGGGGCAAGAGACCCAGTACTTC. Protein sequence: CASSLGPNQGQETQYF.

The chain carries TRBV18 and TRBJ2-5; 7 bases align to TRBD2. V was pared by 0 bases and J by 2 bases, with 12 bases of the junction left unmatched. The CDR3 spans 18 residues. The germline gives CDR1 KGHSH, CDR2 LQKENI. Here the CDR3 DNA reads TGTGCCAGCTCACCACCGAATTTATTAGCGGGTAGTCAAGAGACCCAGTACTTC. Translating gives CASSPPNLLAGSQETQYF.

The J gene is TRBJ2-5, the V gene TRBV29-1; no clear D gene. CDR3 length: 11 amino acids. Looked up from germline, CDR1 is SQVTM and CDR2 is ANQGSEA. Trimming removed 6 bases at V and 5 bases at J, with 10 bases between. The CDR3 loop is CSVLPSETQYF. In DNA, the CDR3 is TGCAGCGTCTTACCGAGTGAGACCCAGTACTTC.

The chain combines TRBV7-2 with TRBJ2-5, with 10 bases lining up with TRBD2. The CDR3 runs 13 residues. The germline gives CDR1 SGHTA, CDR2 FQGNSA. The trim removed 6 bases at V and 2 bases at J, leaving 0 bases unmatched. This chain's CDR3 is CASRTSGQETQYF. CDR3 nucleotide sequence: TGTGCCAGCAGGACTAGCGGGCAAGAGACCCAGTACTTC.